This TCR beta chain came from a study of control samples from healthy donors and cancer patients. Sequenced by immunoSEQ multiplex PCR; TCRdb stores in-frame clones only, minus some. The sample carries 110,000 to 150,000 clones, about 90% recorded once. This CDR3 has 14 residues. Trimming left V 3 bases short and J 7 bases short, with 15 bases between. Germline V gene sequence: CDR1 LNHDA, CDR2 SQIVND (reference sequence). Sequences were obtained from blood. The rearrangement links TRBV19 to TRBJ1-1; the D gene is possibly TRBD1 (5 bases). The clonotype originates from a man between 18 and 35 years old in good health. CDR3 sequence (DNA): TGTGCCAGTAGTATCAGCGGCAGGGCAGGTGAAGCTTTCTTT. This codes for CASSISGRAGEAFF.